The entry below describes one T cell receptor (beta chain). Antigen unknown. These data originate in a study of cytomegalovirus exposure and HLA in healthy donors. The overall study: Unique TCR beta sequences numbering 95 million to 130 million came from roughly 180 million T cells in an earlier analysis. The early release's HLA-typed donors yielded 80 million to 95 million unique TCRs.

Study-level results: Some TCR beta chains (164 of them) were listed as cytomegalovirus-associated.

In the PCR, 60 Vbeta and 13 Jbeta primers were used. Clones were read by immunoSEQ multiplex PCR, and TCRdb kept only the in-frame ones, dropping some. The table includes around 71,000 clones, over 55% detected once. The CDR3 contains 14 residues. Germline CDR1 SGHNT, CDR2 YENEEA. Trimming removed 5 bases from V and 2 bases from J, with 12 bases in between. Material: PBMCs. The TCR comes from a man younger than 40 in good health and CMV-seropositive. This sequence joins TRBV11-3 and TRBJ1-1; D gene ambiguous. The CDR3 DNA follows: TGTGCCAGCAGCAAAAGTCCCGGTAACACTGAAGCTTTCTTT. Translation: CASSKSPGNTEAFF.